This T cell receptor beta chain was obtained from a study of cytomegalovirus exposure and HLA in healthy donors. As for the study in general: The platform used for the 95 to 150 validation repertoires matched that of the roughly 700 first-cohort repertoires, a later analysis reported.

General study points: Overall, around 150 TCR beta chains were annotated as cytomegalovirus-associated. In vitro testing confirmed three CMV-associated chains as specific for CMV antigens.

The CDR3 has 16 amino acids. With 3 bases clipped from V and 6 bases from J, the junction kept 11 bases outside the gene matches. Germline V gene data show CDR1 as SGHDT and CDR2 as YYEEEE. For this clone: Its specificity is unknown.

Only in-frame clones appear in the TCRdb table, and some are missing; sequencing was by immunoSEQ multiplex PCR. The sample gives 200,000 to 300,000 clones, roughly nine tenths of which show up once; around 12% is in the top ten. The rearrangement joins TRBV5-6 to TRBJ1-5, with TRBD1 identical over 8 bases. This receptor was taken from a man between 18 and 35 years old in good health and CMV-seropositive. The sample consisted of PBMCs. DNA for the CDR3: TGTGCCAGCAGCTCCCAAGGGACAGGAGTGGTTCAGCCCCAGCATTTT. Translation: CASSSQGTGVVQPQHF.